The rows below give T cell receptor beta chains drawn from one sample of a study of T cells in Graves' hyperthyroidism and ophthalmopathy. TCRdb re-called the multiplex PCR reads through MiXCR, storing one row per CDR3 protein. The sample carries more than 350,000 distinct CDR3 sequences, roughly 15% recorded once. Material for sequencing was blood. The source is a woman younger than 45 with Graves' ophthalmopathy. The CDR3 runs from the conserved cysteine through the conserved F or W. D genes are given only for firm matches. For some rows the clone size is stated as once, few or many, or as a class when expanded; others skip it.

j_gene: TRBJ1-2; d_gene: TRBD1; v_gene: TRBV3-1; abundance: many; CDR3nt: TGTGCCAGCAGCCAACCGGACAGGGTGGGATACTACACCTTC; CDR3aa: CASSQPDRVGYYTF
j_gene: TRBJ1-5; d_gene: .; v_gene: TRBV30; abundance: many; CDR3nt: TGTGCCACGGCCGAGGATAGCAATCAGCCCCAGCATTTT; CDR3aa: CATAEDSNQPQHF
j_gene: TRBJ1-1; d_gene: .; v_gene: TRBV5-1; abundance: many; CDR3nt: TGCGCCAGCAGCTTGTCTGCAGTGAACACTGAAGCTTTCTTT; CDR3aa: CASSLSAVNTEAFF
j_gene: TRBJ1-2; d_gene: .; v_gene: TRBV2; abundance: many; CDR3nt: TGTGCCAGCAGGGGGGGCAGGGACGATGGCTACACCTTC; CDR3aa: CASRGGRDDGYTF
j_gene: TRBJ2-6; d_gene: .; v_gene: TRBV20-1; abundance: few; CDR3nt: TGCAGTGCGCCCGGCGCGGACTGGGCCGCCTCTGGGGCCAACGTCCTGACTTTC; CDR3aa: CSAPGADWAASGANVLTF
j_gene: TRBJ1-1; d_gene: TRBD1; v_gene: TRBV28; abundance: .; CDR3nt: TGTGCCAGCAGCTTGGGACAGGGGACAAATCCTTTCTTT; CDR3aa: CASSLGQGTNPFF
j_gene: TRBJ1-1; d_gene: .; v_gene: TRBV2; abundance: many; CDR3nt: TGTGCCACCCACCGGCGGGGGGGGGACACTGAAGCTTTCTTT; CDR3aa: CATHRRGGDTEAFF
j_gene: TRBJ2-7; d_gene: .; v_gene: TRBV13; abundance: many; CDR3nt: TGTGCCAGCAGCTTAAAGGGAAAAGAGCAGTACTTC; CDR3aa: CASSLKGKEQYF
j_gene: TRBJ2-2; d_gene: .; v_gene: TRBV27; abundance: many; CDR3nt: TGTGCCAGCAGTCATCAGGGTACCGGGGAGCTGTTTTTT; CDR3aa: CASSHQGTGELFF
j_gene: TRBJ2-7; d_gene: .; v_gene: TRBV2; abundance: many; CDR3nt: TGTGCCAGCAGGGCAGGGAGGTGGTTCGAGCAGTACTTC; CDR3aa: CASRAGRWFEQYF
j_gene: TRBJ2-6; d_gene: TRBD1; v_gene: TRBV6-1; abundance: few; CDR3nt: TGTGCCAGCAGTCCTACGGCAGGGGGTGTAAATGGGGCCAACGTCCTGACTTTC; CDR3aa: CASSPTAGGVNGANVLTF
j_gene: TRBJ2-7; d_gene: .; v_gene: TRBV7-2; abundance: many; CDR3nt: TGTGCCAGCAGCGCCCAGGCAAGCGTTTCCTACGAGCAGTACTTC; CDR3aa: CASSAQASVSYEQYF